This TCR beta chain was identified during a study of cytotoxic CD8 clonotypes in ibrutinib-treated CLL. Study at large: By median roughly 65 months, around twelve had progressed and approximately 14 stayed remitted; responses had been 2 complete and roughly 25 partial.

This clone has just a few counts. Its antigen is unknown. The study, taken as a whole, reports: Clonality climbed at ibrutinib response, then dropped toward baseline at progression. Higher circulating CD8+ T-cell counts strongly accompanied higher baseline clonality, above age-matched healthy donors.

TCRdb's copy holds only in-frame clones and misses some; the assay was immunoSEQ multiplex PCR. The table lists around 310,000 clones, about 77% of them singletons. Trimming removed 2 bases from V and 3 bases from J; junction bases left unmatched: 5. CDR3 size: 15 residues. Germline values: CDR1 MNHEY, CDR2 SMNVEV (reference sequence). This sample comprised PBMCs, obtained before ibrutinib treatment. This TCR came from a human donor with chronic lymphocytic leukemia. The chain employs TRBV27 and TRBJ2-7, with 9 positions matching TRBD1. DNA of the CDR3: TGTGCCAGCAGTTTAGGAACAGGGGGCTTCTACGAGCAGTACTTC. It yields the protein CASSLGTGGFYEQYF.